A single sample is the source of the 13 T cell receptor beta chains below, sequenced in a study of shared clonotypes between healthy human individuals. Produced via immunoSEQ multiplex PCR; TCRdb's table is partial and in-frame only. The table lists fewer than 400,000 clones, around 74% of them singletons. The sequenced material came from memory CD4+ T cells sorted from blood. Subset in this sample: CD45RA-negative fraction. The receptor source for this set is a man aged 30 to 39 in good health.

V is TRBV7-8 and J is TRBJ2-7; 10 nucleotides agree with TRBD2. The CDR3 is made up of 19 amino acids. V shed 5 bases, J shed 6 bases, and the junction held 22 bases outside the gene matches. CDR1 is SGHVS and CDR2 is FQNEAQ in the germline V gene. DNA for the CDR3: TGTGCCAGCAGCCCAGTGTGGTTAGCGGGAGGCCCCCCAAGTTCCGAGCAGTACTTC. It is translated as CASSPVWLAGGPPSSEQYF.

The CDR3 DNA sequence: TGTGCCATCAGTGAGCCGACAGGGGTGGGCGAGCAGTACTTC. This gives the protein CAISEPTGVGEQYF. V is TRBV10-3 and J is TRBJ2-7; 8 nucleotides align to TRBD1. From germline, CDR1 is ENHRY and CDR2 SYGVKD. The CDR3 consists of 14 residues. Trimming took 2 bases from V and 6 from J; bases not matched to a gene: 6.

The V and J genes are TRBV7-3 and TRBJ1-5; D call uncertain. The germline V gene has CDR1 SGHTA and CDR2 FQGTGA. V was cut by 2 bases and J by 7 bases, with 9 bases left in between. The CDR3 extends over 13 amino acids. CDR3: CASSLSQNQPQHF. CDR3 DNA sequence: TGTGCCAGCAGCTTATCGCAGAACCAGCCCCAGCATTTT.

Only a few counts were recorded for this clone. The chain employs TRBV4-3 and TRBJ2-3, with D tentatively TRBD1 (6 bases). The V gene lost 0 bases and the J gene lost 8 bases, with 18 bases spanning the gap. CDR1 and CDR2 from the germline V gene are LGHNA and YSLEER. The CDR3 is 16 residues long. The chain's CDR3 is CASSQDFSQGGPTQYF. CDR3 nucleotide sequence: TGCGCCAGCAGCCAAGATTTCTCACAGGGCGGGCCTACGCAGTATTTT.

The gene calls are TRBV11-3 and TRBJ2-7; 10 bases are a match to TRBD1. Per the germline V gene, CDR1 is SGHNT and CDR2 is YENEEA. This CDR3 is built from 15 residues. V lost 1 base to trimming and J lost 7 bases; unmatched junction nucleotides: 7. The CDR3 sequence: CASSLGTGGLREQYF. Written as DNA, the CDR3 is TGTGCCAGCAGCTTAGGGACAGGGGGTCTTCGGGAGCAGTACTTC.

The chain has TRBV7-6 and TRBJ2-1; 7 nucleotides align to TRBD1. The germline CDR1 and CDR2 sequences are SGHVS and FNYEAQ. CDR3 size: 14 residues. V trimming: 4 bases; J trimming: 10 bases; junction bases outside the gene matches: 10. The CDR3 region has the DNA TGTGCCAGCAGCTCACAGGGGACCTCTGCCGAGCAGTTCTTC. Translating it yields CASSSQGTSAEQFF. Full variable domain (missing parts from reference TRBV7-6 and TRBJ2-1): GAGVSQSPRYKVTKRGQDVALRCDPISGHVSLYWYRQALGQGPEFLTYFNYEAQQDKSGLPNDRFSAERPEGSISTLTIQRTEQRDSAMYRCASSSQGTSAEQFFGPGTRLTVL.

The gene calls are TRBV28 and TRBJ1-1; D ambiguous. The CDR3 has 12 residues. The V and J ends lost 2 bases and 4 bases respectively, with 5 bases between them. The V gene's germline CDR1 is MDHEN and CDR2 SYDVKM. The CDR3 protein is CASSLMTTEAFF. CDR3 DNA sequence: TGTGCCAGCAGTTTAATGACCACTGAAGCTTTCTTT.

This chain links TRBV11-2 with TRBJ2-1; the D gene is possibly TRBD2 (5 bases). V was cut by 1 base and J by 9 bases, with 19 bases left in between. This CDR3 spans 16 amino acids. The germline V gene has CDR1 SGHAT and CDR2 FQNNGV. The CDR3 sequence is CASSLVLIGRGGEQFF. In nucleotides, the CDR3 is TGTGCCAGCAGCTTAGTTCTAATTGGGCGAGGAGGTGAGCAGTTCTTC.

V and J are TRBV6-1 and TRBJ2-5; 8 bases line up with TRBD2. The V segment lost 8 bases and the J segment 5 bases; nucleotides outside the gene matches: 10. This CDR3 spans 14 amino acids. CDR1 and CDR2 (germline): MNHNS, SASEGT. The CDR3 sequence: CASVKAGGSETQYF. As DNA, the CDR3 is TGTGCCAGCGTTAAGGCGGGAGGCTCGGAGACCCAGTACTTC.

This clone was detected only a few times. This sample also contains other DNA sequences that code for the same CDR3. The chain has TRBV6-1 and TRBJ2-7; D not certain. CDR1 and CDR2 from the germline V gene are MNHNS and SASEGT. V lost 8 bases and J lost 3, with 8 bases in between. This CDR3 contains 11 residues. The CDR3 DNA reads TGTGCCAGCTTAGGCTACTACGAGCAGTACTTC. It yields the protein CASLGYYEQYF.

This chain links TRBV7-9 with TRBJ1-2; tentatively, D is TRBD1 (6 bases). CDR3 length: 13 amino acids. Trimming took off 4 bases at V and 3 bases at J, with 9 bases between the two ends. The germline V gene has CDR1 SEHNR and CDR2 FQNEAQ (reference sequence). CDR3 amino acids: CASSSTGHYGYTF. The DNA for the CDR3 is TGTGCCAGCAGCTCCACAGGGCACTATGGCTACACCTTC.

V gene TRBV5-4 combines with J gene TRBJ1-3; TRBD1 might be the D (5 bases). The CDR3 length is 17 residues. The V end was cut by 1 base, the J end by 4 bases, with 18 bases between. Germline CDR1 SGHNT, CDR2 YYREEE (reference sequence). CDR3 loop: CASSLRERGLRGNTIYF. The CDR3, as DNA: TGTGCCAGCAGCTTGAGGGAGAGGGGCCTACGGGGAAACACCATATATTTT. Combining the CDR3 with reference TRBV5-4 and TRBJ1-3 gives the whole variable domain ETGVTQSPTHLIKTRGQQVTLRCSSQSGHNTVSWYQQALGQGPQFIFQYYREEENGRGNFPPRFSGLQFPNYSSELNVNALELDDSALYLCASSLRERGLRGNTIYFGEGSWLTVV.

V gene TRBV7-2 combines with J gene TRBJ2-7; 8 nucleotides match TRBD2. The CDR3 contains 14 residues. The germline V gene encodes CDR1 SGHTA and CDR2 FQGNSA. Trimming took 5 bases from V and 3 from J; bases not matched to a gene: 6. For the CDR3, the DNA is TGTGCCAGCAGCGTGGGACTAGGGTACTACGAGCAGTACTTC. Protein sequence: CASSVGLGYYEQYF.